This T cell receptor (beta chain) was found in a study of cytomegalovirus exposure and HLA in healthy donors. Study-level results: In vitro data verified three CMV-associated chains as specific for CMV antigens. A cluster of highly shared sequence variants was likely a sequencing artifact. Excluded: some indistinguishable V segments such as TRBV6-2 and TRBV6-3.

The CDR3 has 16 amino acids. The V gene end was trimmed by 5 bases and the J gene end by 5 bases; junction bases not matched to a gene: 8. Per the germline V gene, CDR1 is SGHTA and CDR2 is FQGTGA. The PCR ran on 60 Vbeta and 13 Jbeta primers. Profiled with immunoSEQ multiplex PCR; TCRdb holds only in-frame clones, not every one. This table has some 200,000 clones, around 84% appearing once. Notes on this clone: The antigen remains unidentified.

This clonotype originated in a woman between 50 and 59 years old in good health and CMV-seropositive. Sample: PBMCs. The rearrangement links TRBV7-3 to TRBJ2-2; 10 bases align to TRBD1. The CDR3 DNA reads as TGTGCCAGCAGCCTCGGACTGGGACAGGGGACCGGGGAGCTGTTTTTT. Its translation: CASSLGLGQGTGELFF.